The clone carrying this T cell receptor (beta chain) appeared many times. Its antigen is currently unknown. The source of the sample is a study of neurological immune-mediated disorders. Findings and caveats of the study: Healthy controls had more TCR clonal expansion than multiple sclerosis, which showed the least, whereas HTLV-1-associated myelopathy showed the most. Private repertoires in all groups were suggested, as expanded clones shared no CDR3 amino acid sequences across subjects.

TCRdb reprocessed the 5' RACE reads with MiXCR, giving one entry per CDR3 protein. The repertoire holds tens of thousands of distinct CDR3 sequences, with under 2.5% as singletons. The CDR3 length is 14 residues. Per germline, CDR1 MNHEY and CDR2 SMNVEV (reference sequence). J gave up 4 bases and V 5 bases, and 4 bases lay outside the gene matches. The TCR comes from a man aged 45 to 65 with multiple sclerosis. The specimen sequenced was PBMCs. The chain couples TRBV27 to TRBJ2-7; 11 bases map to TRBD1. The CDR3 DNA follows: TGTGCCAGCAGTATCCGGGACAGGGGGTACGAGCAGTACTTC. Protein sequence: CASSIRDRGYEQYF.